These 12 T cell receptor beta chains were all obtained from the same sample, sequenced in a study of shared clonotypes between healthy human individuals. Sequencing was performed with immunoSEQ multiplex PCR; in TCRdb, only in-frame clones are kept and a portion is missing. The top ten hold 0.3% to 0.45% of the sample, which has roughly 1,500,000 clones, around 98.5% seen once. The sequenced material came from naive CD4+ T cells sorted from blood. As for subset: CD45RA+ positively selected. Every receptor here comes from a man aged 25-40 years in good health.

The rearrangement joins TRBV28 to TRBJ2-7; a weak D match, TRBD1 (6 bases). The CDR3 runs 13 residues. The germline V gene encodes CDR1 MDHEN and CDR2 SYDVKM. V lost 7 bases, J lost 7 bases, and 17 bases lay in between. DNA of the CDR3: TGTGCCAGCACCTACAGGGTTCCAAGTGAGCAGTACTTC. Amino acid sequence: CASTYRVPSEQYF.

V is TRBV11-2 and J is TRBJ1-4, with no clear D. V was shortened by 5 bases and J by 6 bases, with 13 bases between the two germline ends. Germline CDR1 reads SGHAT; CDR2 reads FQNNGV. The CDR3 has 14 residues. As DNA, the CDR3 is TGTGCCAGCAGCCAGCCTCTACCGGATGAAAAACTGTTTTTT. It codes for CASSQPLPDEKLFF.

The CDR3 sequence: CASSPALAGGGDTQYF. DNA for the CDR3: TGTGCCAGCAGTCCTGCGCTAGCGGGAGGAGGAGATACGCAGTATTTT. The chain employs TRBV27 and TRBJ2-3; 11 bases match TRBD2. CDR1 is MNHEY, CDR2 SMNVEV, per germline (reference sequence). Unmatched junction bases numbered 9, after V lost 5 bases and J lost 5 bases. CDR3 length: 16 residues.

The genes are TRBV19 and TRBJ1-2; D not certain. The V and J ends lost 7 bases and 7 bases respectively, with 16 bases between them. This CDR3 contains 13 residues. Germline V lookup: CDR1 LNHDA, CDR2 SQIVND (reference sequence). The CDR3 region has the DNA TGTGCCAGTAAATGGCGGAGCGACACTGGCTACACCTTC. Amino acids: CASKWRSDTGYTF.

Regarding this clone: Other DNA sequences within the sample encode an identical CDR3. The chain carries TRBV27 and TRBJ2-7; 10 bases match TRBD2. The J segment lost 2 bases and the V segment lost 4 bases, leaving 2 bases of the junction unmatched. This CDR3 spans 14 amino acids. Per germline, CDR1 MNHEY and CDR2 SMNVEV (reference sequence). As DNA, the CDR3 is TGTGCCAGCAGTTCTAGCGGGGGACCCTACGAGCAGTACTTC. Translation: CASSSSGGPYEQYF.

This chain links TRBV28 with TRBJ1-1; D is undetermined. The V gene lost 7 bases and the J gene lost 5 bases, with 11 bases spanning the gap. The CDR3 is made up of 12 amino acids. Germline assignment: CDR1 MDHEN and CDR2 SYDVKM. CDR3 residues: CASNPLGTEAFF. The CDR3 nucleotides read TGTGCCAGCAATCCCTTAGGGACTGAAGCTTTCTTT. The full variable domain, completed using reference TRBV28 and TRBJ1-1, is DVKVTQSSRYLVKRTGEKVFLECVQDMDHENMFWYRQDPGLGLRLIYFSYDVKMKEKGDIPEGYSVSREKKERFSLILESASTNQTSMYLCASNPLGTEAFFGQGTRLTVV.

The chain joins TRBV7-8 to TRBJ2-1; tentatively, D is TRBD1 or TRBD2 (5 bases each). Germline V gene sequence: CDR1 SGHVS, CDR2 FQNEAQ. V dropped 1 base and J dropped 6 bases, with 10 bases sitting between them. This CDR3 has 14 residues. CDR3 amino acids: CASSLGARGNEQFF. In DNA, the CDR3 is TGTGCCAGCAGCTTAGGAGCGAGGGGCAATGAGCAGTTCTTC.

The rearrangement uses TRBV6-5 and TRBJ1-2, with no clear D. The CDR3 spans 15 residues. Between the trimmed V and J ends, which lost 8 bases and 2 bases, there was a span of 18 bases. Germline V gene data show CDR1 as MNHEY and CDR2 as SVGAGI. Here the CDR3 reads CASRISLDGNYGYTF. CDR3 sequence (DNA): TGTGCCAGCCGTATCTCCCTTGACGGGAACTATGGCTACACCTTC.

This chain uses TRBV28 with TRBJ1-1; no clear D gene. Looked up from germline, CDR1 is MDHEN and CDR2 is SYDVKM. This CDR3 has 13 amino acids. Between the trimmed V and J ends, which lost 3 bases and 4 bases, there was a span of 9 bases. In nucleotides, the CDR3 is TGTGCCAGCAGTTTTTGGCAGGTCACTGAAGCTTTCTTT. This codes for CASSFWQVTEAFF.

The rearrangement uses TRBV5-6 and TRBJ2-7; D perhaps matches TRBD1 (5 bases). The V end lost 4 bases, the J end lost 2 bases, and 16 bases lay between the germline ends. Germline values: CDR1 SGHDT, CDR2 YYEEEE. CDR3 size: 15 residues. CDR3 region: CASSMAPGQAYEQYF. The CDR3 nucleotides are TGTGCCAGCAGCATGGCCCCCGGACAAGCCTACGAGCAGTACTTC.

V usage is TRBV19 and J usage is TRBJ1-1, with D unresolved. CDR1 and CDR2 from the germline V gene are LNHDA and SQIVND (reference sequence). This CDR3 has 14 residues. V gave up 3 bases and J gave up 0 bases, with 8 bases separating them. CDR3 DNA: TGTGCCAGTAGTATGACACCTTTGAACACTGAAGCTTTCTTT. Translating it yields CASSMTPLNTEAFF.

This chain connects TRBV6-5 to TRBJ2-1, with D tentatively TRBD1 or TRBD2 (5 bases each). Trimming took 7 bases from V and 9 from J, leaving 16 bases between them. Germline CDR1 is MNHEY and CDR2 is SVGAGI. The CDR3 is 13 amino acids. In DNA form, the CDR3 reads TGTGCCAGCACTAGGAGGCCAGACAGTGAGCAGTTCTTC. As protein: CASTRRPDSEQFF.